This TCR beta chain derives from a study of T cells in Graves' hyperthyroidism and ophthalmopathy. The study's findings and limits: Ophthalmopathy and stable hyperthyroidism were told apart by a 13 V-J model. A median around 6 months before onset, the model predicted ophthalmopathy.

Points on this clonotype: Antigen: not known. The junction shows a germline mismatch at one end, possibly a read error.

Amplification of TCR beta CDR3 regions was performed using RNA transcripts as template. A first-round RT-PCR of the TCR CDR3 used the HTBI primer set. TCRdb called the multiplex PCR reads again in MiXCR, with one record for every CDR3 protein. The data contain around 300,000 distinct CDR3 sequences, approximately 23% of them seen just once; the ten biggest clones take up around 62%. Subjects with ophthalmopathy showed a Clinical Activity Score no lower than 3, a NOSPECS grade no lower than 4, and a duration shorter than 3 months. Investigators excluded patients with uncontrolled infection, other autoimmune disease, pregnancy or lactation. CDR1 and CDR2 (germline): MDHEN, SYDVKM. The CDR3 is 15 residues long.

The sequencing input was blood. This sequence was found in a man aged 30-40 years with Graves' ophthalmopathy. The V gene is TRBV28, the J gene TRBJ2-3; 8 bases are a match to TRBD2. As DNA, the CDR3 is TGTGTCAGCAGGGCCGGGACTAGGGCTCGGGATACGCAGTATTTT. Amino acids: CVSRAGTRARDTQYF.